This T cell receptor beta chain was captured by sequencing in a study of shared clonotypes between healthy human individuals (dated by TCRdb to 2018 to 2021). Background on the whole study: A couple of women and three men aged 18 to 49 years were included in the cohort. The study deeply sequenced blood TCR repertoires of about 5 healthy adults to estimate repertoire size and the extent of clonotype sharing between individuals. Different laboratories and diverse techniques were used to prepare libraries and sequence TCR repertoires, to increase sequencing depth and limit assay-specific biases. Per donor, three plates each were used for CD4 naive and CD4 memory, two for CD8 naive, and one for CD8 memory. Between about 0.9 and 8.9 billion PBMCs per donor were obtained by leukapheresis. What the study reported, not specific to this receptor: When a handful of donors were compared, the shared fraction of clonotypes was about 5.5% for naive CD4, around 3.6% for naive CD8, 2% to 2.5% for memory CD4, and roughly 0.4% for memory CD8. Because the study included only a small number of donors, the genetic and exposure-history diversity represented was limited. Sampling was limited to blood, and TCR repertoires in tissue likely differ from TCR repertoires in blood. Based on pairwise subsampling, the degree of clonotype sharing among donors was expected to be affected by sequencing depth. Naive subsets generally had larger estimated clonotype richness than memory subsets did. Even with the large sequencing depth, rarefaction of the sorted-subset datasets indicated that sequencing was incomplete. Compared with non-shared clonotypes, the clonotypes found in all four sorted-subset donors had higher generation probabilities.

In the case of this clone: Its antigen remains undetermined. No qualities accompany the bases; no much larger clone lies one base away.

Healthy HIV-negative adults with no recently reported acute infections or vaccinations were included as donors. Every donor was a Caucasian adult living in Nashville, Tennessee, USA. Magnetic negative selection was used to enrich CD4+ T cells, after which naive cells were positively selected on CD45RA and the negative fraction became the memory subset. After blood collection by leukapheresis, PBMCs were isolated using Ficoll-Histopaque density gradient centrifugation and then cryopreserved in the vapor phase of liquid nitrogen. Purity and quantity of every magnetically sorted T cell population were checked by analytical flow cytometry. Each sorted fraction had its genomic DNA isolated and then quantified by UV absorbance on a Nanodrop 2000c. The CDR3 spans 16 residues, from the cysteine through the phenylalanine. Here the CDR3 DNA is all that survives: 48 bases in frame from base 1. Relative to germline, V is 8 bases shorter and J is 4 bases shorter, with 21 bases between their ends. The germline V gene (reference sequence) yields LNHDA for CDR1 and SQIVND for CDR2.

Using the deep immunoSEQ assay, multiplex PCR amplified TCR CDR3 regions from genomic DNA. Extracted genomic DNA from each cell subset was spread evenly across all wells of several immunoSEQ 96-well plates, with each plate serving as a replicate. For sorted subsets, 200 to 250 ng genomic DNA, equal to approximately 30,000 T cell genomes, was loaded into each replicate PCR. The purified libraries were quantified using a Qubit 3.0 fluorometer, sized with a Bioanalyzer 2100, and then quantified again using the KAPA Library Quantification kit. A separate single-read 150-cycle Illumina NextSeq 550 flow cell was used to sequence each immunoSEQ 96-well plate. On the study's bioinformatics: Because only junctional sequences without quality scores were contained in the immunoSEQ output, filtering matching that applied to full-length reads could not be performed. Sequences were annotated with PyIR, a Python wrapper for IgBLAST v1.9, and V/J genes and CDR3 were assigned using IMGT germline references. Reads with weak V/J assignments (E-value above 1e-6), missing CDR3, stop codons, out-of-frame junctions, or ambiguous translated residues were removed. V3J clonotypes were defined by identical inferred V gene, J gene, and CDR3 amino acid sequence. The percentage overlap between two repertoires was calculated by dividing the number of shared unique clonotypes by the size of the smaller repertoire. Richness of each repertoire was evaluated using RTK rarefaction, the Chao1 estimator, and Recon v2.1 estimates of unobserved clonotypes. Generation probabilities for all TCRbeta clonotypes obtained by the gDNA method from a few donors were computed using OLGA. TCRdb mirrors the immuneACCESS table, restricted to in-frame sequences. Some clones are absent from its copies; in checked studies, under half trace to an unresolved V gene, and the reason for the others is unknown. That table gives V, J and clone size, and the DNA gave D and trimming. Counted in this sample were over a million clones; about 77% of them appeared once. Over 1.3% of the sample belongs to the ten largest clones.

Sequenced: memory CD4+ T cells sorted from blood. Reading the label with the study, this specimen's cell subset or site is: CD45RA-negative fraction. Rearrangement joined TRBV19 to TRBJ1-3; TRBD1 is a possible D gene, resting on 6 matching bases. This clonotype was sampled from a man aged 18-30 years in good health. This receptor carries the CDR3 CASRSASTGSGNTIYF. The base sequence is TGTGCCAGTCGATCGGCATCAACAGGGTCCGGAAACACCATATATTTT.